The source of this T cell receptor (beta chain) is a study of blood T cell repertoires in COVID-19. The wider study: The cDNA or gDNA used as material had been derived from T cells, B-cell-depleted T cells, or PBMCs.

Per the original data handling: Using reference gene primer amplification, nucleated cell counts were estimated. The data were produced by immunoSEQ multiplex PCR, yet TCRdb's version contains in-frame clones alone and is incomplete. V and J calls and clone size come straight from that table; D and trimming were deduced from the DNA. The table shows around 200,000 clones, with about 88% occurring only once. Trimming cost V 4 bases and J 5 bases; bases outside gene matches: 2. The germline V gene has CDR1 SNHLY and CDR2 FYNNEI. The CDR3 spans 15 residues. This TCR came from a man aged 25-45 years with acute or convalescent COVID-19. The chain joins TRBV2 to TRBJ2-3, with 14 nucleotides matching TRBD2. Source material: peripheral blood. CDR3 sequence (DNA): TGTGCCAGCAGTGTGGGACTAGCGGGAGTAGATACGCAGTATTTT. Amino acid sequence: CASSVGLAGVDTQYF.